Below, 22 T cell receptor beta chains from the same sample are listed, as sequenced in a study of cytomegalovirus exposure and HLA in healthy donors. The PCR had 60 Vbeta and 13 Jbeta primers. Repertoires were generated with immunoSEQ multiplex PCR, while TCRdb's copy carries only in-frame clones and drops some. The sample has 100,000 to 150,000 clones, roughly 68% seen once; the top ten hold about 4%. Sequences were obtained from PBMCs. The receptor source for this set is a woman aged 50 to 60 in good health and CMV-seropositive.

This chain connects TRBV29-1 to TRBJ2-5; 8 nucleotides align to TRBD1. CDR1 is SQVTM and CDR2 is ANQGSEA in the germline V gene. V trimming: 4 bases; J trimming: 1 base; junction bases outside the gene matches: 17. The CDR3 is 18 residues long. Here the CDR3 reads CSVGGQAATSDLQETQYF. The CDR3 nucleotides are TGCAGCGTTGGGGGACAGGCGGCGACGAGTGACCTCCAAGAGACCCAGTACTTC.

The chain combines TRBV19 with TRBJ1-1; TRBD1 might be the D (6 bases). CDR1 and CDR2 (germline): LNHDA, SQIVND (reference sequence). The CDR3 has 13 residues. Between the trimmed V and J ends, which lost 2 bases and 4 bases, there was a span of 8 bases. The CDR3 nucleotides are TGTGCCAGTAGTATACAGGGGTTCACTGAAGCTTTCTTT. It is translated as CASSIQGFTEAFF. Variable domain in full (rest from reference TRBV19 and TRBJ1-1): DGGITQSPKYLFRKEGQNVTLSCEQNLNHDAMYWYRQDPGQGLRLIYYSQIVNDFQKGDIAEGYSVSREKKESFPLTVTSAQKNPTAFYLCASSIQGFTEAFFGQGTRLTVV.

The CDR3 loop reads CASSLGGRVPQHF. CDR3 coding DNA: TGTGCCAGCAGCTTGGGGGGGAGGGTTCCCCAGCATTTT. The genes are TRBV5-6 and TRBJ1-5; weak D call: TRBD1 (5 bases). V dropped 0 bases and J dropped 10 bases, with 11 bases sitting between them. Germline V gives CDR1 SGHDT, CDR2 YYEEEE. The CDR3 runs to 13 residues.

This clone was detected only once. The chain has TRBV28 and TRBJ2-1; a possible D gene is TRBD2 (6 bases). Germline V gene sequence: CDR1 MDHEN, CDR2 SYDVKM. Deletions cut 3 bases from V and 0 bases from J, with 12 bases between. The CDR3 is 16 amino acids. CDR3 sequence reads: CASSFRGYSSYNEQFF. The CDR3 DNA reads TGTGCCAGCAGTTTCCGGGGGTACAGCTCCTACAATGAGCAGTTCTTC. Based on the CDR3 plus reference TRBV28 and TRBJ2-1, the full variable domain is DVKVTQSSRYLVKRTGEKVFLECVQDMDHENMFWYRQDPGLGLRLIYFSYDVKMKEKGDIPEGYSVSREKKERFSLILESASTNQTSMYLCASSFRGYSSYNEQFFGPGTRLTVL.

The rearrangement uses TRBV9 and TRBJ2-7, with 8 bases matching TRBD1. CDR1 and CDR2 (germline): SGDLS, YYNGEE. V was clipped by 4 bases and J by 4 bases; unmatched bases: 10. CDR3 length equals 15 residues. CDR3 loop: CASSPRQGLGYEQYF. The CDR3 DNA sequence: TGTGCCAGCAGCCCCCGACAGGGGCTGGGGTACGAGCAGTACTTC. Supplemented by reference TRBV9 and TRBJ2-7, the full variable domain reads DSGVTQTPKHLITATGQRVTLRCSPRSGDLSVYWYQQSLDQGLQFLIQYYNGEERAKGNILERFSAQQFPDLHSELNLSSLELGDSALYFCASSPRQGLGYEQYFGPGTRLTVT.

This sequence joins TRBV15 and TRBJ2-1; TRBD2 matches 7 bases. V dropped 6 bases and J dropped 0; count of bases not matched to a gene: 5. CDR3 length: 15 residues. Looked up from germline, CDR1 is LNHNV and CDR2 is YYDKDF (reference sequence). CDR3 in amino acids: CATRLTGGSYNEQFF. CDR3 bases: TGTGCCACCAGGTTAACGGGGGGCTCCTACAATGAGCAGTTCTTC.

V usage is TRBV5-1 and J usage is TRBJ2-7; 7 bases are shared with TRBD2. The CDR3 has 14 amino acids. Losses at the gene ends were 0 bases for V and 0 bases for J; bases not matched to a gene: 0. The germline gives CDR1 SGHRS, CDR2 YFSETQ. The CDR3 DNA is TGCGCCAGCAGCTTGGGGACTAGCTCCTACGAGCAGTACTTC. It translates to CASSLGTSSYEQYF.

The chain couples TRBV11-3 to TRBJ2-1; 15 bases match TRBD2. The CDR3 length is 16 residues. In germline, CDR1 is SGHNT, CDR2 YENEEA. Germline trimming cut 5 bases from V and 8 bases from J; bases unmatched to any gene: 7. The CDR3 is CASSTGLAGGGDEQFF. CDR3 nucleotide sequence: TGTGCCAGCAGCACGGGACTAGCGGGGGGAGGGGATGAGCAGTTCTTC.

The chain is built from TRBV5-8 and TRBJ1-6, with 7 positions matching TRBD1. V was pared by 9 bases and J by 4 bases, with 1 base of the junction left unmatched. Germline CDR1 reads SGHTS; CDR2 reads YDEGEE. The CDR3 consists of 12 residues. The CDR3 DNA is TGTGCCACGGGACAGTATAATTCACCCCTCCACTTT. Amino acid sequence: CATGQYNSPLHF.

The chain's CDR3 is CAWNSAGEKLFF. The DNA of the CDR3 is TGTGCCTGGAACTCGGCGGGTGAAAAACTGTTTTTT. The J gene is TRBJ1-4, the V gene TRBV30, with D uncertain. Trimming left V 4 bases short and J 7 bases short, with 10 bases between. CDR1 and CDR2 (germline): GTSNPN, SVGIG (reference sequence). The CDR3 covers 12 residues.

The chain carries TRBV7-9 and TRBJ1-4; D gene ambiguous. The germline V gene encodes CDR1 SEHNR and CDR2 FQNEAQ (reference sequence). The V end lost 1 base, the J end lost 6 bases, and 9 bases lay between the germline ends. This CDR3 has 14 amino acids. CDR3 loop: CASSLGGIDEKLFF. In nucleotides, the CDR3 is TGTGCCAGCAGCTTAGGAGGGATCGATGAAAAACTGTTTTTT. Using reference TRBV7-9 and TRBJ1-4 for the parts outside the CDR3, the full variable domain is DTGVSQNPRHKITKRGQNVTFRCDPISEHNRLYWYRQTLGQGPEFLTYFQNEAQLEKSRLLSDRFSAERPKGSFSTLEIQRTEQGDSAMYLCASSLGGIDEKLFFGSGTQLSVL.

The rearrangement uses TRBV7-9 and TRBJ1-3, with 7 bases lining up with TRBD1. CDR1 and CDR2 (germline): SEHNR, FQNEAQ (reference sequence). Trimming cost V 2 bases and J 2 bases; bases outside gene matches: 6. The CDR3 length is 16 residues. In nucleotides, the CDR3 is TGTGCCAGCAGCTTAACCGGGACAGTGACTGGAAACACCATATATTTT. Translated, it gives CASSLTGTVTGNTIYF. The full variable domain, rest sourced from reference TRBV7-9 and TRBJ1-3, is DTGVSQNPRHKITKRGQNVTFRCDPISEHNRLYWYRQTLGQGPEFLTYFQNEAQLEKSRLLSDRFSAERPKGSFSTLEIQRTEQGDSAMYLCASSLTGTVTGNTIYFGEGSWLTVV.

The chain employs TRBV2 and TRBJ1-2; 8 nucleotides line up with TRBD1. V lost 4 bases, J lost 4 bases, and 5 bases stayed unmatched. The CDR3 loop spans 14 amino acids. CDR1 and CDR2 (germline): SNHLY, FYNNEI. The CDR3 DNA is TGTGCCAGCAGTGCCCAGGGGGCGACCTATGGCTACACCTTC. Its translation is CASSAQGATYGYTF.

J is TRBJ2-2 and V is TRBV11-2; D is undetermined. The CDR3 totals 12 residues. The V end was cut by 3 bases, the J end by 4 bases, with 3 bases between. Germline values: CDR1 SGHAT, CDR2 FQNNGV. Here the CDR3 DNA reads TGTGCCAGCAGCTTGAGCACCGGGGAGCTGTTTTTT. Translated, it gives CASSLSTGELFF.

This clone has only one observation. The chain combines TRBV5-1 with TRBJ2-7, with D tentatively TRBD2 (5 bases). Germline CDR1 reads SGHRS; CDR2 reads YFSETQ. With 4 bases removed from V and 4 bases from J, the gap between germline ends came to 18 bases. The CDR3 covers 15 residues. The CDR3 protein is CASSNGVSGVYEQYF. In nucleotides, the CDR3 is TGCGCCAGCAGCAACGGGGTGTCTGGGGTTTACGAGCAGTACTTC.

The chain links TRBV28 to TRBJ1-6; D gene uncertain. The V and J ends lost 3 bases and 8 bases respectively, with 8 bases between them. The CDR3 has 13 residues. The germline V gene encodes CDR1 MDHEN and CDR2 SYDVKM. This CDR3 reads CASSFLADSPLHF. The CDR3 nucleotides are TGTGCCAGCAGTTTTTTGGCGGATTCACCCCTCCACTTT.

The chain combines TRBV5-5 with TRBJ1-6, with D possibly being TRBD1 (5 bases). V lost 3 bases and J 6 bases, leaving 13 bases between the germline ends. The CDR3 loop spans 15 amino acids. Germline V CDR1 and CDR2: SGHKS, YYEKEE (reference sequence). The CDR3 DNA follows: TGTGCCAGCAGCTGGGGAGGGGCGATTAATTCACCCCTCCACTTT. Translated: CASSWGGAINSPLHF.

The CDR3 sequence: CSVTGGLRETQYF. DNA for the CDR3: TGCAGCGTTACAGGGGGCTTAAGAGAGACCCAGTACTTC. J is TRBJ2-5 and V is TRBV29-1; TRBD1 matches 9 bases. With V trimmed by 5 bases and J by 4 bases, 5 bases remained unmatched. The CDR3 sequence is 13 residues long. Germline CDR1 SQVTM, CDR2 ANQGSEA. Using reference TRBV29-1 and TRBJ2-5 for the parts outside the CDR3, the full variable domain is SAVISQKPSRDICQRGTSLTIQCQVDSQVTMMFWYRQQPGQSLTLIATANQGSEATYESGFVIDKFPISRPNLTFSTLTVSNMSPEDSSIYLCSVTGGLRETQYFGPGTRLLVL.

The rearrangement uses TRBV19 and TRBJ2-4, with D tentatively TRBD1 (6 bases). Germline CDR1 is LNHDA and CDR2 is SQIVND (reference sequence). The ends were cut back, 8 bases at V and 7 bases at J, with 15 bases in the middle. This CDR3 has 13 residues. DNA of the CDR3: TGTGCCAGTTCCACCAGGGGAGCCAACATTCAGTACTTC. This sequence encodes CASSTRGANIQYF.

About this clone: Other DNA sequences within the sample encode an identical CDR3. The rearrangement links TRBV18 to TRBJ2-7; 9 bases are a match to TRBD1. V shed 3 bases, J shed 2 bases, and the junction held 2 bases outside the gene matches. CDR3 length: 14 amino acids. Germline V CDR1 and CDR2: KGHSH, LQKENI. CDR3 sequence (DNA): TGTGCCAGCTCACCGGGACAGGGAGCCTACGAGCAGTACTTC. The encoded protein is CASSPGQGAYEQYF.

This chain joins TRBV7-2 and TRBJ1-5, with 8 bases matching TRBD1. V gave up 2 bases and J gave up 2 bases; unmatched junction bases: 8. This CDR3 comprises 17 residues. Germline lookup yields CDR1 SGHTA and CDR2 FQGNSA. CDR3 nucleotides: TGTGCCAGCAGCTTAAGATTCGGACAGGGACGCAATCAGCCCCAGCATTTT. This sequence encodes CASSLRFGQGRNQPQHF.

This chain connects TRBV7-9 to TRBJ2-7; D is perhaps TRBD1 (6 bases). CDR1 is SEHNR and CDR2 is FQNEAQ in the germline V gene (reference sequence). With 1 base removed from V and 3 bases from J, the gap between germline ends came to 16 bases. The CDR3 runs to 16 residues. CDR3 in DNA: TGTGCCAGCAGCTTAGAGGGGGAGCAGTGGGGCTACGAGCAGTACTTC. This gives the protein CASSLEGEQWGYEQYF.